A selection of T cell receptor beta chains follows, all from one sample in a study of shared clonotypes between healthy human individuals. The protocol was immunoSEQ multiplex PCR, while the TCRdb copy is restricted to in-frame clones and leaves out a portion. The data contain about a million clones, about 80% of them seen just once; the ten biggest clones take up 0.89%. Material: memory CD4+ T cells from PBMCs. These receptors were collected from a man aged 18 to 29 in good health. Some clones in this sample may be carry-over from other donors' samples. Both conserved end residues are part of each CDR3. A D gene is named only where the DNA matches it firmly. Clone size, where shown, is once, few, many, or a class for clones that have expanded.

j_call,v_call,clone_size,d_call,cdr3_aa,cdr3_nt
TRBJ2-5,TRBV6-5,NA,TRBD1,CASSYGTGRETQYF,TGTGCCAGCAGTTACGGGACAGGGAGGGAGACCCAGTACTTC
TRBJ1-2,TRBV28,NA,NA,CASSLGNSLGYTF,TGTGCCAGCAGTTTAGGCAACTCTCTGGGCTACACCTTC
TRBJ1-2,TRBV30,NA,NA,CAWSENSGHGYTF,TGTGCCTGGAGTGAGAACTCTGGCCATGGCTACACCTTC
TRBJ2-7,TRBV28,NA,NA,CASSLVSAWDKQYF,TGTGCCAGCAGTTTGGTCAGCGCGTGGGATAAGCAGTACTTC
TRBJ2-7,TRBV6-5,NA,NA,CASSYIGGGIAEQYF,TGTGCCAGCAGTTATATAGGGGGTGGAATAGCCGAGCAGTACTTC
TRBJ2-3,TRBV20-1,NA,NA,CSASYGTQYF,TGCAGTGCTAGCTATGGTACGCAGTATTTT
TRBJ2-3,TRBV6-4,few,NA,CASSDLLGDTQYF,TGTGCCAGCAGTGACCTATTAGGAGATACGCAGTATTTT
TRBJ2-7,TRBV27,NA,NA,CASSLLGRSYEQYF,TGTGCCAGCAGTTTATTGGGCAGGTCCTACGAGCAGTACTTC
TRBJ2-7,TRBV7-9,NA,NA,CASSFTGNEQYF,TGTGCCAGCAGCTTTACAGGGAACGAGCAGTACTTC
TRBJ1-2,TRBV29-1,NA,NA,CSVGDISFYGYTF,TGCAGCGTTGGGGACATCTCCTTCTATGGCTACACCTTC
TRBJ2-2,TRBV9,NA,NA,CASSTPTPGELFF,TGTGCCAGCAGCACACCTACTCCCGGGGAGCTGTTTTTT
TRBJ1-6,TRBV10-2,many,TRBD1,CASSVLTGTDSPLHF,TGCGCCAGCAGCGTCCTGACAGGGACGGATTCACCCCTCCACTTT
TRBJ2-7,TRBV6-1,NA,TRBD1,CASNRDRGAVGEQYF,TGTGCCAGCAACCGGGACAGGGGGGCCGTTGGAGAGCAGTACTTC
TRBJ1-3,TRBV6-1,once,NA,CASGVTSSGNTIYF,TGTGCCAGCGGCGTGACGAGCTCTGGAAACACCATATATTTT
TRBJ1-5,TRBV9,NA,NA,CASSVDSYNQPQHF,TGTGCCAGCAGCGTAGACAGCTACAATCAGCCCCAGCATTTT
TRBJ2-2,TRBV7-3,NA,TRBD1,CASSDAGTGNTGELFF,TGTGCCAGCAGCGATGCTGGGACAGGAAACACCGGGGAGCTGTTTTTT
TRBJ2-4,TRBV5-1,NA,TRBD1,CASSTPRDRGNIQYF,TGCGCCAGCAGCACCCCGAGGGACAGGGGAAACATTCAGTACTTC
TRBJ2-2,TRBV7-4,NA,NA,CASSLGFGAPNTEELFF,TGTGCCAGCAGCTTAGGATTCGGGGCCCCGAACACCGAGGAGCTGTTTTTT
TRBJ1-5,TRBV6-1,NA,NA,CASKREGQPQHF,TGTGCCAGCAAGAGGGAGGGGCAGCCCCAGCATTTT
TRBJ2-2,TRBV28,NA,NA,CASSQSGWRSPNRPHPYPGELFF,TGTGCCAGCAGTCAAAGCGGTTGGAGATCGCCTAATAGGCCGCACCCATATCCCGGGGAGCTGTTTTTT
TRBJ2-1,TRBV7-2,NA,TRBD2,CASSLRPAGARNEQFF,TGTGCCAGCAGCTTACGTCCTGCGGGAGCTCGGAATGAGCAGTTCTTC
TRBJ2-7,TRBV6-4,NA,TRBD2,CTWGGEQYF,TGTACCTGGGGGGGCGAGCAGTACTTC
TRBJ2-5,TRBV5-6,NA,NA,CASSLFSGSPQETQYF,TGTGCCAGCAGCTTGTTTAGCGGTAGTCCCCAAGAGACCCAGTACTTC
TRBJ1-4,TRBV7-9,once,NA,CATMPLGQYEKLFF,TGTGCCACCATGCCTCTGGGCCAATATGAAAAACTGTTTTTT
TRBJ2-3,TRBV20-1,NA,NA,CSATDRDTQYF,TGCAGTGCTACCGACCGAGATACGCAGTATTTT
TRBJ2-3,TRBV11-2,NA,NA,CASSEGPTGTQYF,TGTGCCAGCAGCGAGGGACCCACCGGTACGCAGTATTTT
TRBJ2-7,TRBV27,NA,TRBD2,CASRRGGNYEQYF,TGTGCCAGCAGGCGGGGGGGAAACTACGAGCAGTACTTC
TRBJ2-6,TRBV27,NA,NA,CASSSGSGANVLTF,TGTGCCAGCAGTTCAGGAAGTGGGGCCAACGTCCTGACTTTC
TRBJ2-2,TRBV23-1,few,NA,CASLRAPNTGELFF,TGCGCCAGCCTCCGGGCTCCGAACACCGGGGAGCTGTTTTTT
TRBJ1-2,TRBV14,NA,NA,CASSQDRAYGYTF,TGTGCCAGCAGCCAAGACAGAGCCTATGGCTACACCTTC
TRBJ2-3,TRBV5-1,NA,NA,CASSRTNTGPFHTQYF,TGCGCCAGCAGCCGAACAAACACGGGACCGTTTCATACGCAGTATTTT
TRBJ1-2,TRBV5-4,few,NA,CASSQDSNYGYTF,TGTGCCAGCAGCCAGGACAGTAACTATGGCTACACCTTC
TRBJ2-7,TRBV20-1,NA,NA,CSADAYEQYF,TGCAGTGCTGATGCCTACGAGCAGTACTTC
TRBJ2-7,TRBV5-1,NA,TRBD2,CASSFGSGSSYEQYF,TGCGCCAGCAGCTTCGGTAGCGGGAGCTCCTACGAGCAGTACTTC
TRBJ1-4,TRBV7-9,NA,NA,CASSSVNPGVEKLFF,TGTGCCAGCAGCTCAGTCAATCCTGGGGTTGAAAAACTGTTTTTT
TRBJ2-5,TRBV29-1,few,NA,CSVATHRGPQETQYF,TGCAGCGTTGCGACGCACCGGGGACCACAAGAGACCCAGTACTTC
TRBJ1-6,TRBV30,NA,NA,CAWRWGPANSPLHF,TGTGCCTGGAGATGGGGGCCCGCAAATTCACCCCTCCACTTT
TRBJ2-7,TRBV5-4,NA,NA,CASSDGRGEQYF,TGTGCCAGCAGCGATGGACGAGGCGAGCAGTACTTC
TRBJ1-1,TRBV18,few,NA,CASSSGNTEAFF,TGTGCCAGCTCATCGGGGAACACTGAAGCTTTCTTT
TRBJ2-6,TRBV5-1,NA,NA,CASSWGVAGANVLTF,TGCGCCAGCAGCTGGGGAGTCGCTGGGGCCAACGTCCTGACTTTC
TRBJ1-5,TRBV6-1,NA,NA,CASMLQNQPQHF,TGTGCCAGCATGTTACAGAATCAGCCCCAGCATTTT
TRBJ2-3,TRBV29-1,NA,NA,CSVEENRQGSTDTQYF,TGCAGCGTTGAAGAGAATAGGCAGGGATCCACAGATACGCAGTATTTT